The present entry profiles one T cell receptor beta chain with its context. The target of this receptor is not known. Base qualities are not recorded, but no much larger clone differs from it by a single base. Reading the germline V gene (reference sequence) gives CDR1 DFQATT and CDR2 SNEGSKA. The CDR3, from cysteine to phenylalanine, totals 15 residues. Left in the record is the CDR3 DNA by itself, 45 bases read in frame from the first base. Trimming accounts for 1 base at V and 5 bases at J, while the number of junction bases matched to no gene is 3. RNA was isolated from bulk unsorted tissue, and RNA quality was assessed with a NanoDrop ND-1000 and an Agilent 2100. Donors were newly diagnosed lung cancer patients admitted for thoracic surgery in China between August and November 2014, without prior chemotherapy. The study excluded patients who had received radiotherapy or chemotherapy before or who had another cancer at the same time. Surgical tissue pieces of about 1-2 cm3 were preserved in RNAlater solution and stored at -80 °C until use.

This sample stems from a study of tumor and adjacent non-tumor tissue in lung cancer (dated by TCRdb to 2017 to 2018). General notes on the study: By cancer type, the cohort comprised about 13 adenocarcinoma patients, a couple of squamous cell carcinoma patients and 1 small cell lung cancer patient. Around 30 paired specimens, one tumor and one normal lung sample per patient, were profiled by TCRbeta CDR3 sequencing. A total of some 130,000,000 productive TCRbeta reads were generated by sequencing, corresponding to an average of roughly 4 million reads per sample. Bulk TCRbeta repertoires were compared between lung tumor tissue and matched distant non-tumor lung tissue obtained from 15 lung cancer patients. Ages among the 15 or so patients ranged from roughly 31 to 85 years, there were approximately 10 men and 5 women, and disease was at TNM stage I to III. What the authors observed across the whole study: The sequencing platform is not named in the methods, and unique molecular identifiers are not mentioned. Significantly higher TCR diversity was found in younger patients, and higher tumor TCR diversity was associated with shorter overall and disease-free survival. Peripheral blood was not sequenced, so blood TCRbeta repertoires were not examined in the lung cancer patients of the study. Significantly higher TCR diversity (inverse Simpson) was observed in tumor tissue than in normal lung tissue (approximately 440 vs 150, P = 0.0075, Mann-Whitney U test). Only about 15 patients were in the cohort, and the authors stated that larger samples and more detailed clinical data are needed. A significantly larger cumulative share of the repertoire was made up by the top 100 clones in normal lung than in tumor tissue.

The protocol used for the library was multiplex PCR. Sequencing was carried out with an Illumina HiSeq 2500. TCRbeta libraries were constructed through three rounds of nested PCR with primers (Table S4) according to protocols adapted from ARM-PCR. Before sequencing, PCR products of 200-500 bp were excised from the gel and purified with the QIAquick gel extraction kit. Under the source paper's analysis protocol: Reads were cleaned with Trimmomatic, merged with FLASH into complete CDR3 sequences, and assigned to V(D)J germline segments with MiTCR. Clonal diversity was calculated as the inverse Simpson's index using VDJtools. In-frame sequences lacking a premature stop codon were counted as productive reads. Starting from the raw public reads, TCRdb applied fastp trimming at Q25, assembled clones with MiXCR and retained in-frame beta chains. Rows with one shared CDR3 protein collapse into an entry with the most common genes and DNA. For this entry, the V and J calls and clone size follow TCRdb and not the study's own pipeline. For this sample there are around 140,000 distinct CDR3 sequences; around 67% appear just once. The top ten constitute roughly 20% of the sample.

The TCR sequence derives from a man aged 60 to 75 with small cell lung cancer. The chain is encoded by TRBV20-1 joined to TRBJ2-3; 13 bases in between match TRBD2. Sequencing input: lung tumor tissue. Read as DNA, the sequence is TGCAGTGCTAGAGCACTAGCGGGAGGGCTAGATACGCAGTATTTT. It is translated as CSARALAGGLDTQYF.